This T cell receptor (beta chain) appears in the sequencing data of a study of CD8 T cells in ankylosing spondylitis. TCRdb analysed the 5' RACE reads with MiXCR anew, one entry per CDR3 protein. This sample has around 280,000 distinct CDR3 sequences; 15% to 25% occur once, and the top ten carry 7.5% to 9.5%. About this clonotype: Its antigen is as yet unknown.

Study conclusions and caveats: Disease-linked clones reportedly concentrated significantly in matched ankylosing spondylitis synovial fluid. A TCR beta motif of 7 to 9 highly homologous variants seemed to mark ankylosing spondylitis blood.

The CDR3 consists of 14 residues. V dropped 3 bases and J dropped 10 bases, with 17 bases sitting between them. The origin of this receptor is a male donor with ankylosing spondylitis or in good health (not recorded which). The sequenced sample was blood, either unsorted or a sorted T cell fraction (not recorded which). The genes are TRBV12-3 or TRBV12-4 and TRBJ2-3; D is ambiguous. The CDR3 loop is CASSLGAAQPPQYF. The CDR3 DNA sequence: TGTGCCAGCAGTTTGGGCGCCGCCCAACCCCCGCAGTATTTT.